This TCR beta chain was captured by sequencing in a study of T cell responses to AZD1222 COVID-19 vaccine. Study results and caveats: In a largely white British group with more females than males, clonal diversity was possibly underestimated.

This CDR3 region has 22 residues. Germline V gives CDR1 SGHTA, CDR2 FQGTGA. The ends lost 0 bases at V and 0 bases at J; junction bases unmatched: 14. Turning to this clone: Antigen specificity is unknown.

Sequencing used immunoSEQ multiplex PCR; TCRdb keeps in-frame clones, though not all of them. The sample has around 84,000 clones, roughly 87% seen once; the top ten hold under 6.5%. This sample comprised peripheral blood, obtained on day 0 of AZD1222 vaccination. This TCR came from an adult in good health. The chain links TRBV7-3 to TRBJ2-6; 10 positions match TRBD1. CDR3 amino acids: CASSLTHLPPGQGNSGANVLTF. The CDR3 region has the DNA TGTGCCAGCAGCTTAACTCACCTCCCACCGGGACAGGGGAACTCTGGGGCCAACGTCCTGACTTTC.